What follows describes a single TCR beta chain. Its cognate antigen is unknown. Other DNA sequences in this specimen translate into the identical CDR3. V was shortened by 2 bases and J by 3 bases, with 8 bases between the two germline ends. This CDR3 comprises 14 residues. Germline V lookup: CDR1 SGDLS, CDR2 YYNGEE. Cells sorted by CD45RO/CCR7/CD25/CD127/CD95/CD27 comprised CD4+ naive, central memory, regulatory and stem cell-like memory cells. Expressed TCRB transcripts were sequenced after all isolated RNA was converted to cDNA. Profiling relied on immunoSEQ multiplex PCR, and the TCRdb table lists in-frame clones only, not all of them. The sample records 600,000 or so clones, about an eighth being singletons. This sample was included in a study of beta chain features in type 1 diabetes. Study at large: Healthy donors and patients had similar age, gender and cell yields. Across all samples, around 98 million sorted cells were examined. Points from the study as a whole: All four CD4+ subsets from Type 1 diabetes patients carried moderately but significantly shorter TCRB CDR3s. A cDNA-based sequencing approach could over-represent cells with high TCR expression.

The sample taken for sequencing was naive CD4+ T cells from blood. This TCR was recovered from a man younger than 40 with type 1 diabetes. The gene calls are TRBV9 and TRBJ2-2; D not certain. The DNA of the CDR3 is TGTGCCAGCAGCGTGAGAGTTGACACCGGGGAGCTGTTTTTT. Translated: CASSVRVDTGELFF.